These T cell receptor beta chains were read from a single sample in a study of blood T cell repertoires in COVID-19. The table came from immunoSEQ multiplex PCR; TCRdb's copy has only in-frame clones and leaves some out. This table holds 85,000 to 100,000 clones, more than 80% found once. Sequencing used peripheral blood. These receptors all stem from a man older than 75 with COVID-19, enrolled during active disease. CDR3s include the opening cysteine and the closing phenylalanine or tryptophan. D genes are given only for firm matches. Some rows mark clone size as missing; the rest say once, few, many or name a class of expanded clone.

cdr3_length clone_size d_call j_call v_call cdr3_aa cdr3_nt
13 . TRBD1 TRBJ1-2 TRBV7-2 CASRTSGGKGYTF TGTGCCAGCAGAACATCAGGGGGGAAAGGCTACACCTTC
14 . TRBD2 TRBJ2-1 TRBV28 CASRTSGSRVEQFF TGTGCCAGCAGAACTAGCGGGAGTCGGGTTGAGCAGTTCTTC
14 . TRBD1 TRBJ2-7 TRBV6-2/TRBV6-3 CASSPGTGRGEQYF TGTGCCAGCAGCCCGGGGACAGGGAGGGGAGAGCAGTACTTC
15 . . TRBJ1-6 TRBV5-1 CASSLVGEGNSPLHF TGCGCCAGCAGCTTGGTGGGGGAGGGGAATTCACCCCTCCACTTT
16 . . TRBJ1-2 TRBV19 CASSKGLLTYNYGYTF TGTGCCAGTAGTAAAGGACTACTGACCTATAACTATGGCTACACCTTC
15 once . TRBJ1-3 TRBV5-8 CASSLPFSSGNTIYF TGTGCCAGCAGCTTGCCCTTTTCCTCTGGAAACACCATATATTTT
18 . TRBD1 TRBJ2-2 TRBV3-1/TRBV3-2 CASSQGNRGLRTHGELFF TGTGCCAGCAGCCAAGGGAACAGGGGGCTTCGTACGCACGGGGAGCTGTTTTTT
15 once . TRBJ1-5 TRBV10-3 CAISESDRGNQPQHF TGTGCCATCAGTGAGTCGGACAGAGGCAATCAGCCCCAGCATTTT
15 once . TRBJ2-3 TRBV7-2 CAIGGSGRYGDTQYF TGTGCCATTGGCGGGTCAGGGAGGTACGGAGATACGCAGTATTTT
15 . TRBD2 TRBJ2-7 TRBV11-2 CASSLGLAGPYEQYF TGTGCCAGCAGCTTAGGCCTAGCGGGCCCCTACGAGCAGTACTTC
15 . . TRBJ1-2 TRBV10-3 CAISERRDKAYGYTF TGTGCCATCAGTGAACGCCGGGACAAGGCCTATGGCTACACCTTC
16 . TRBD2 TRBJ2-7 TRBV9 CASSVGGLAGVYEQYF TGTGCCAGCAGCGTAGGGGGACTAGCGGGGGTATACGAGCAGTACTTC
16 . TRBD2 TRBJ2-7 TRBV7-2 CASSLRLAGLPYEQYF TGTGCCAGCAGCCTGCGACTAGCGGGGCTACCCTACGAGCAGTACTTC
14 . . TRBJ1-2 TRBV4-3 CASSQENRNYGYTF TGCGCCAGCAGCCAAGAAAACAGAAACTATGGCTACACCTTC
14 . . TRBJ2-2 TRBV9 CASSVDSGAGELFF TGTGCCAGCAGCGTAGATTCCGGGGCCGGGGAGCTGTTTTTT
17 . TRBD2 TRBJ2-5 TRBV19 CASSPYRTSGSRETQYF TGTGCCAGTAGTCCCTATCGGACTAGCGGGAGTCGGGAGACCCAGTACTTC
13 once . TRBJ1-5 TRBV7-2 CASSRLGDQPQHF TGTGCCAGCAGCAGACTAGGGGATCAGCCCCAGCATTTT
15 few . TRBJ1-1 TRBV27 CASSGWAHMNTEAFF TGTGCCAGCAGTGGATGGGCCCACATGAACACTGAAGCTTTCTTT
13 . . TRBJ2-5 TRBV4-1 CASSQDLTGTQYF TGCGCCAGCAGCCAAGACCTCACGGGGACCCAGTACTTC
14 . TRBD1 TRBJ1-1 TRBV5-8 CASIRTGPTGEAFF TGTGCCAGCATTAGGACAGGGCCCACGGGTGAAGCTTTCTTT
12 . . TRBJ2-7 TRBV14 CASSQGPYEQYF TGTGCCAGCAGCCAGGGGCCATACGAGCAGTACTTC
19 . TRBD2 TRBJ2-3 TRBV7-2 CASSWGGTSGIGSTDTQYF TGTGCCAGCAGCTGGGGGGGGACTAGCGGGATAGGGAGCACAGATACGCAGTATTTT
15 . . TRBJ2-1 TRBV5-4 CASSLGGPRYNEQFF TGTGCCAGCAGCTTGGGGGGGCCCCGTTACAATGAGCAGTTCTTC
18 . . TRBJ2-3 TRBV5-1 CASSLASGAPPPPDTQYF TGCGCCAGCAGCTTGGCGTCAGGCGCCCCACCACCACCAGATACGCAGTATTTT
13 . . TRBJ1-2 TRBV5-6 CASSLGARYGYTF TGTGCCAGCAGCTTGGGGGCTCGCTATGGCTACACCTTC
15 . . TRBJ2-1 TRBV5-1 CASRTGETGINEQFF TGCGCCAGCCGAACCGGAGAAACCGGGATTAATGAGCAGTTCTTC
15 . . TRBJ2-3 TRBV3-1/TRBV3-2 CASSQVHSYTDTQYF TGTGCCAGCAGCCAAGTGCACAGTTACACAGATACGCAGTATTTT
14 . . TRBJ1-2 TRBV19 CASNWGQYGYGYTF TGTGCCAGTAATTGGGGGCAATATGGTTATGGCTACACCTTC
15 once TRBD1 TRBJ2-3 TRBV5-1 CASSQTGGLADTQYF TGCGCCAGCAGTCAGACAGGGGGCCTAGCAGATACGCAGTATTTT
19 . . TRBJ1-2 TRBV5-6 CASSLSGYNRDTVHYGYTF TGTGCCAGCAGCTTGTCGGGATATAACCGGGACACCGTACACTATGGCTACACCTTC
16 . TRBD1 TRBJ2-6 TRBV10-1 CASSQGVSSGANVLTF TGCGCCAGCAGTCAGGGGGTTTCTTCTGGGGCCAACGTCCTGACTTTC
15 . TRBD1 TRBJ2-3 TRBV5-5 CASSSSPDRADTQYF TGTGCCAGCAGCTCCTCCCCCGACAGGGCAGATACGCAGTATTTT
12 . . TRBJ1-2 TRBV6-2/TRBV6-3 CASSFQSYGYTF TGTGCCAGCAGTTTCCAGTCATATGGCTACACCTTC
15 . TRBD2 TRBJ2-2 TRBV7-8 CASSLGSGRTGELFF TGTGCCAGCAGCTTAGGTAGCGGGCGTACCGGGGAGCTGTTTTTT
13 . . TRBJ1-2 TRBV10-3 CAIEGETAGGYTF TGTGCCATCGAGGGGGAGACGGCAGGAGGCTACACCTTC
14 . TRBD2 TRBJ2-7 TRBV25-1 CASSRTSGAYEQYF TGTGCCAGCAGTCGAACTAGCGGAGCCTACGAGCAGTACTTC
15 . . TRBJ1-2 TRBV15 CATSREEGSRYGYTF TGTGCCACCAGCAGAGAGGAGGGGAGTAGGTATGGCTACACCTTC
13 . . TRBJ2-5 TRBV11-2 CASSFGSQETQYF TGTGCCAGCAGCTTCGGTTCTCAAGAGACCCAGTACTTC
15 . TRBD1 TRBJ1-2 TRBV2 CASSVEGQAIYGYTF TGTGCCAGCAGTGTCGAGGGACAGGCAATTTATGGCTACACCTTC
15 . TRBD1 TRBJ1-1 TRBV9 CASSSLGQGAYEAFF TGTGCCAGCAGCTCTCTTGGACAGGGGGCGTATGAAGCTTTCTTT
15 . . TRBJ2-7 TRBV15 CATSIGAGSSYEQYF TGTGCCACCAGCATTGGCGCGGGGAGCTCCTACGAGCAGTACTTC
13 . . TRBJ1-2 TRBV12-3/TRBV12-4 CASRNRANYGYTF TGTGCCAGCAGGAACAGGGCTAACTATGGCTACACCTTC
14 . TRBD1 TRBJ2-7 TRBV19 CASSRTGGAYEQYF TGTGCCAGTAGTCGGACAGGGGGCGCATACGAGCAGTACTTC
17 . . TRBJ2-5 TRBV7-9 CASIVQSSPRVVETQYF TGTGCCAGCATCGTCCAGTCCTCTCCCCGTGTTGTGGAGACCCAGTACTTC
12 . . TRBJ1-2 TRBV20-1 CSASQRAIGYTF TGCAGTGCTAGTCAGCGGGCAATAGGCTACACCTTC
15 . . TRBJ1-1 TRBV6-5 CASSSPGRLNTEAFF TGTGCCAGCAGTTCCCCGGGGAGACTGAACACTGAAGCTTTCTTT
16 . TRBD1 TRBJ1-4 TRBV18 CASSPRQGATNEKLFF TGTGCCAGCTCACCAAGACAGGGTGCAACTAATGAAAAACTGTTTTTT
14 many TRBD2 TRBJ2-1 TRBV9 CASSVEGTRNEQFF TGTGCCAGCAGCGTAGAAGGGACTAGGAATGAGCAGTTCTTC